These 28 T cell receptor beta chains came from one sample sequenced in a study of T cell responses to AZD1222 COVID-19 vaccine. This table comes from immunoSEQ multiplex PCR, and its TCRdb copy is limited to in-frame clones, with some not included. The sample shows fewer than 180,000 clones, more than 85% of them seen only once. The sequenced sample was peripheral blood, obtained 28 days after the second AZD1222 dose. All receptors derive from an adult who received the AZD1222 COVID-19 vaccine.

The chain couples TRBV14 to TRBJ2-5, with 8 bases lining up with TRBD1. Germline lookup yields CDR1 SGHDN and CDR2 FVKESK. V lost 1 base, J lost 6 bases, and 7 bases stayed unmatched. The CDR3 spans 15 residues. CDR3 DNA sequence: TGTGCCAGCAGCCAAGTCCAGGGGGCGCGTCAGACCCAGTACTTC. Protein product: CASSQVQGARQTQYF.

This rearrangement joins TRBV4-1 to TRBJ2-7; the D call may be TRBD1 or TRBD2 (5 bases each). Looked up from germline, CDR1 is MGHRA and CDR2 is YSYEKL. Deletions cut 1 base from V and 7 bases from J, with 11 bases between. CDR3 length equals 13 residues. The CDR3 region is CASSQGGFTEQYF. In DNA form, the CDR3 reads TGCGCCAGCAGCCAAGGGGGGTTTACGGAGCAGTACTTC.

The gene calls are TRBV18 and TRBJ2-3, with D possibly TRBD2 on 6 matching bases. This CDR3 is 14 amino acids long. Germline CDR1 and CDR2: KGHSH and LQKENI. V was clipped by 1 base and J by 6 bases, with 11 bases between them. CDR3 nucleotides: TGTGCCAGCTCACCACGTGCTAGCGCGGATACGCAGTATTTT. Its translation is CASSPRASADTQYF.

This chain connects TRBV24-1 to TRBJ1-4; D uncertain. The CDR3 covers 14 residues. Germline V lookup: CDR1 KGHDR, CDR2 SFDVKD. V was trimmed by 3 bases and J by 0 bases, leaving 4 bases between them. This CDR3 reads CATSDASTNEKLFF. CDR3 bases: TGTGCCACCAGTGATGCGTCAACTAATGAAAAACTGTTTTTT.

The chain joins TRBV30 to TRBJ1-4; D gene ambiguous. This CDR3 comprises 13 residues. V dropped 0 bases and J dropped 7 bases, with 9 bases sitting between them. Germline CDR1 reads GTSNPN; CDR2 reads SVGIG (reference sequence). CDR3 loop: CAWSVGGLEKLFF. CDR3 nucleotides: TGTGCCTGGAGTGTAGGTGGCCTTGAAAAACTGTTTTTT.

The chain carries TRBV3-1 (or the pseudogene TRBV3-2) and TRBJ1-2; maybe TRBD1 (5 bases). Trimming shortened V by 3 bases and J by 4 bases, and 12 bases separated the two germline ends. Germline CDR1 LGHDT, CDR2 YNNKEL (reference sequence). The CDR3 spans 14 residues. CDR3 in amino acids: CASSHAPGGYGYTF. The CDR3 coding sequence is TGTGCCAGCAGCCATGCACCGGGGGGCTATGGCTACACCTTC.

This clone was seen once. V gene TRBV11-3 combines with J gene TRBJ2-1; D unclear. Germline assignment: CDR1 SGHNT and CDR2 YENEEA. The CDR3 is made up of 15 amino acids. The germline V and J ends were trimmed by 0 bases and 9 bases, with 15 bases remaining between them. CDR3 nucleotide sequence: TGTGCCAGCAGCTTAGATCTGGTCTCTGCGGCTGAGCAGTTCTTC. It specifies CASSLDLVSAAEQFF.

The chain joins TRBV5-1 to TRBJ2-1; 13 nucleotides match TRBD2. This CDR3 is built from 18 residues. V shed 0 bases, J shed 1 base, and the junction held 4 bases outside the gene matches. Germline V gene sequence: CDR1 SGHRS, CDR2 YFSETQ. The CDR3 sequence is CASSLVGLAGDSYNEQFF. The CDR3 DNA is TGCGCCAGCAGCTTGGTTGGACTAGCGGGGGATTCCTACAATGAGCAGTTCTTC.

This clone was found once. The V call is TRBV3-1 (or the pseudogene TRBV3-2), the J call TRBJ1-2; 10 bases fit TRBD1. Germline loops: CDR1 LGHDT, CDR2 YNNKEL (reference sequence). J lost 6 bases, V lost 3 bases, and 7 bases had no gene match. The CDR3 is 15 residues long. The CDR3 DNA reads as TGTGCCAGCAGCCAGGCCGGGACAGGGGTAAATGGCTACACCTTC. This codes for CASSQAGTGVNGYTF.

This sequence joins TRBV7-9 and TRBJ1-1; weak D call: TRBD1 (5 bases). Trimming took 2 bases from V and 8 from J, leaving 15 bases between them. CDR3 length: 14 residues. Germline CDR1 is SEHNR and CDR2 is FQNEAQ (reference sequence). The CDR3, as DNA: TGTGCCAGCAGCTTACTCCCAGACAGTCACGAAGCTTTCTTT. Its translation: CASSLLPDSHEAFF.

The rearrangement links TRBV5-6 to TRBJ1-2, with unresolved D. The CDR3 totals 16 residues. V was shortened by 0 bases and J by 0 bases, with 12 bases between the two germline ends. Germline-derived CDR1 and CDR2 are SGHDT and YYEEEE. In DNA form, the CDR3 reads TGTGCCAGCAGCTTGGGTTCCACGGCAGCTAACTATGGCTACACCTTC. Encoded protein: CASSLGSTAANYGYTF.

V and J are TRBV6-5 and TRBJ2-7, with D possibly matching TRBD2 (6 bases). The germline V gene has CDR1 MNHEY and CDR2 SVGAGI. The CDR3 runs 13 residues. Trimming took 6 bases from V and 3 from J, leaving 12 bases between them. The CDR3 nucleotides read TGTGCCAGCAGCACTCGGAGGGACTACGAGCAGTACTTC. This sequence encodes CASSTRRDYEQYF.

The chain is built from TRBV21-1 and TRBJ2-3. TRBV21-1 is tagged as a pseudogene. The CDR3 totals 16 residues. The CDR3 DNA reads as TGTGCCAGCAGCAAAGTTGGGGACCCCAACACAGATACGCAGTATTTT. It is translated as CASSKVGDPNTDTQYF.

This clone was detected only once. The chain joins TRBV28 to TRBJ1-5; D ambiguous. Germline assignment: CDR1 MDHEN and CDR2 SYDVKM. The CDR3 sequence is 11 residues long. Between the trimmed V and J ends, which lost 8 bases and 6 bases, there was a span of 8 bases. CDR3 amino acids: CASGSGQPQHF. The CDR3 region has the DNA TGTGCCAGCGGGTCTGGTCAGCCCCAGCATTTT.

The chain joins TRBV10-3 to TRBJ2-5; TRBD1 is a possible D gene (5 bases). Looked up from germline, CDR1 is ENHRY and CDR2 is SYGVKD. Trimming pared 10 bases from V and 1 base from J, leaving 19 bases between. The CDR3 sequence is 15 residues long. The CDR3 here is CATGNSFIIQETQYF. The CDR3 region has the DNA TGTGCCACAGGGAACAGTTTTATCATCCAAGAGACCCAGTACTTC.

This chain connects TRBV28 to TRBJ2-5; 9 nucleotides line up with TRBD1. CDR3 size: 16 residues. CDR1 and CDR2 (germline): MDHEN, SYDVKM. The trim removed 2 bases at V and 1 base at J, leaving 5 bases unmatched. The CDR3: CASSLLGQGSQETQYF. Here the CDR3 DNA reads TGTGCCAGCAGTTTACTGGGACAGGGATCCCAAGAGACCCAGTACTTC.

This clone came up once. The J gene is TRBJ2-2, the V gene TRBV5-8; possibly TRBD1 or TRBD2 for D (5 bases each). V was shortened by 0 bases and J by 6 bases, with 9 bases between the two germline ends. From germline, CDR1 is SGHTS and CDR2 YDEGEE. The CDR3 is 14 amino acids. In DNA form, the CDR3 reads TGTGCCAGCAGCTTGGGGCCGGGGCCCGGGGAGCTGTTTTTT. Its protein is CASSLGPGPGELFF.

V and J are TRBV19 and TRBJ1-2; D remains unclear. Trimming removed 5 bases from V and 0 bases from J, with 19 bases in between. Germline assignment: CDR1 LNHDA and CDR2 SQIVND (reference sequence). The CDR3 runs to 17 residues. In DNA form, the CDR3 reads TGTGCCAGTAGTCCCGAGTCCCACCTGACAACTAACTATGGCTACACCTTC. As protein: CASSPESHLTTNYGYTF.

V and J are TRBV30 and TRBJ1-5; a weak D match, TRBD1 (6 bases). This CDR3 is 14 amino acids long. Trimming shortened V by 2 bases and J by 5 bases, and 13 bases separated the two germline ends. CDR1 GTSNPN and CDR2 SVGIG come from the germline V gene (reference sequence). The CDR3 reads CAWSPGVGDQPQHF. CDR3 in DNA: TGTGCCTGGAGTCCAGGGGTGGGGGATCAGCCCCAGCATTTT.

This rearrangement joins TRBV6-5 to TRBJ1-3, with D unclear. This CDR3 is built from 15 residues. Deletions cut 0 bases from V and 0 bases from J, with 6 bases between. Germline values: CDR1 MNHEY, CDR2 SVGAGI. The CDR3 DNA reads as TGTGCCAGCAGTTACTCAGACCTCTCTGGAAACACCATATATTTT. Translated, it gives CASSYSDLSGNTIYF.

CDR3 nucleotide sequence: TGTGCCAGCAGCTTGGGTCACAGCCGCTATGAGCAGTTCTTC. Translated, it gives CASSLGHSRYEQFF. The chain combines TRBV7-2 with TRBJ2-1, with D uncertain. V was trimmed by 3 bases and J by 8 bases, leaving 14 bases between them. There are 14 residues in the CDR3. CDR1 is SGHTA, CDR2 FQGNSA, per germline.

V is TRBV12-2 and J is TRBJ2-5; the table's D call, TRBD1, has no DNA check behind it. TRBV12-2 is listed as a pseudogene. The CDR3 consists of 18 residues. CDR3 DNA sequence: TGTGCAAGTCGCTTAGCGCCCAAGGACAGGGCGATTCGGGAGACCCAGTACTTC. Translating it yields CASRLAPKDRAIRETQYF.

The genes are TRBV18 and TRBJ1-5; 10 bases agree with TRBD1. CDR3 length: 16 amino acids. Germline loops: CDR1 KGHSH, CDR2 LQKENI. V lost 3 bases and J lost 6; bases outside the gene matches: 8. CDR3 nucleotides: TGTGCCAGCTCACCCGGACAGGGGGATTCAAGTCAGCCCCAGCATTTT. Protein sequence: CASSPGQGDSSQPQHF.

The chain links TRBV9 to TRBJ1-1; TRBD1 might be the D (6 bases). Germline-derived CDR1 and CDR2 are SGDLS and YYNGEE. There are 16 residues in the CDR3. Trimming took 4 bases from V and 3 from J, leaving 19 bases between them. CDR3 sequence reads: CASSPSGGGLYTEAFF. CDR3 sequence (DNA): TGTGCCAGCAGCCCGAGCGGGGGCGGACTATACACTGAAGCTTTCTTT.

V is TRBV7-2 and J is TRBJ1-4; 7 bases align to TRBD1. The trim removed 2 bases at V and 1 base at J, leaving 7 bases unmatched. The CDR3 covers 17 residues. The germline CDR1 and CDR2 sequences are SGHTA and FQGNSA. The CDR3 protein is CASSLLRGQGTNEKLFF. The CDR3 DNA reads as TGTGCCAGCAGCTTATTAAGGGGGCAGGGAACTAATGAAAAACTGTTTTTT.

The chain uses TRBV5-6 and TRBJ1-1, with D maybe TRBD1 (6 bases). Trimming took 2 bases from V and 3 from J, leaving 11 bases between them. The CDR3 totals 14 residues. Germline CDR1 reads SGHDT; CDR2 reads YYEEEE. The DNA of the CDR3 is TGTGCCAGCAGCTTAAGGGCAGGGGACACTGAAGCTTTCTTT. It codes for CASSLRAGDTEAFF.

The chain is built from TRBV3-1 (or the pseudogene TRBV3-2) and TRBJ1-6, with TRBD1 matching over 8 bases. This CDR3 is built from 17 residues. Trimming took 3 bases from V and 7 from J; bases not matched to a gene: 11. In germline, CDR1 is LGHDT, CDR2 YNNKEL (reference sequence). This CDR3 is CASSQKSGQGVNSPLHF. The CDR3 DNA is TGTGCCAGCAGCCAGAAATCCGGACAGGGCGTGAATTCACCCCTCCACTTT.

The chain's CDR3 is CASSSGPSWDSPKLFF. The CDR3 bases are TGTGCCAGCAGTTCCGGACCGTCATGGGACTCGCCAAAACTGTTTTTT. The chain couples TRBV27 to TRBJ1-4; D is possibly TRBD1 (5 bases). Between the trimmed V and J ends, which lost 4 bases and 10 bases, there was a span of 22 bases. Germline V gene sequence: CDR1 MNHEY, CDR2 SMNVEV (reference sequence). CDR3 length: 16 amino acids.